A selection of T cell receptor beta chains follows, all from one sample in a study of blood T cell repertoires in COVID-19. Sequenced by immunoSEQ multiplex PCR; TCRdb stores in-frame clones only, minus some. Of tens of thousands of clones detected, about 81% appear once; the ten largest clones hold 25% to 40%. The sequenced sample consisted of peripheral blood. These receptors originate from a man aged 55 to 70 with COVID-19, enrolled during active disease. Each CDR3 is given with its conserved first and last residue. D genes are given only for firm matches. Clone size is given for some rows only: seen once, a few or many times, or a class if the clone is expanded.

>-|TRBV9|TRBJ2-1|-
TGTGCCAGCAGCGGTAGGACAATTGAGCAGTTCTTC
CASSGRTIEQFF
>TRBD1|TRBV27|TRBJ2-2|-
TGTGCCAGCAGTTTCTTTAGGACAGGGGGACCCGGGGAGCTGTTTTTT
CASSFFRTGGPGELFF
>TRBD2|TRBV7-3|TRBJ2-3|-
TGTGCCAGCAGCTTATCCAGCGGGGGCCCGCCGGATACGCAGTATTTT
CASSLSSGGPPDTQYF
>-|TRBV6-5|TRBJ1-3|once
TGTGCCAGCAGTCCGGGGTGGGGAAACACCATATATTTT
CASSPGWGNTIYF
>-|TRBV7-3|TRBJ2-1|-
TGTGCCAGCAGCCCGAACCAGGGGTGGTACAATGAGCAGTTCTTC
CASSPNQGWYNEQFF
>TRBD2|TRBV5-4|TRBJ2-1|-
TGTGCCAGCAGCTTGGATCCGGGAGGGTACAATGAGCAGTTCTTC
CASSLDPGGYNEQFF
>-|TRBV5-1|TRBJ2-7|-
TGCGCCAGCAGCTTGGGGGCGGGGAACGGTGCCGAGCAGTACTTC
CASSLGAGNGAEQYF
>-|TRBV5-1|TRBJ1-2|-
TGCGCCAGCAGCTTGGACGGGACATCTGGCTACACCTTC
CASSLDGTSGYTF
>-|TRBV6-1|TRBJ2-7|-
TGTGCCAGCAGTTCCTCGGACAGAAACTACGAGCAGTACTTC
CASSSSDRNYEQYF
>-|TRBV3-1/TRBV3-2|TRBJ2-7|few
TGTGCCAGCAGCCAATACACAAAACCCTACGAGCAGTACTTC
CASSQYTKPYEQYF
>TRBD1|TRBV7-2|TRBJ2-7|-
TGTGCCAGCAGCTTAGGCTCCGGGACAGGGATCAACGAGCAGTACTTC
CASSLGSGTGINEQYF
>-|TRBV19|TRBJ2-7|-
TGTGCCAGTAGTATGGAGGGGAAAAACTACGAGCAGTACTTC
CASSMEGKNYEQYF
>-|TRBV5-4|TRBJ1-4|-
TGTGCCAGCAGCTTAGGAGGCGCTAATAATGAAAAACTGTTTTTT
CASSLGGANNEKLFF
>-|TRBV11-2|TRBJ1-4|once
TGTGCCAGCAGCTTAGGGGCCAGGGGTTCTAATGAAAAACTGTTTTTT
CASSLGARGSNEKLFF
>TRBD1|TRBV5-4|TRBJ1-2|-
TGTGCCAGCAGTCCCTTTCAAGGGGGCCCTGGCTACACCTTC
CASSPFQGGPGYTF
>TRBD2|TRBV5-1|TRBJ2-5|-
TGCGCCAGCAGCCCGGGAGGGAGGCGGGAGACCCAGTACTTC
CASSPGGRRETQYF
>TRBD2|TRBV5-1|TRBJ2-5|-
TGCGCCAGCAGCCCCTCCGGACTAGCGAGACAAGAGACCCAGTACTTC
CASSPSGLARQETQYF
>TRBD2|TRBV7-3|TRBJ2-1|-
TGTGCCAGCAGCTTAATGCTAGCGGGAACCGATGAGCAGTTCTTC
CASSLMLAGTDEQFF
>-|TRBV5-6|TRBJ1-2|-
TGTGCCAGCAGCTTGCGTGTTTCGGGGTCTTGGGGCTACACCTTC
CASSLRVSGSWGYTF
>TRBD2|TRBV4-3|TRBJ2-2|once
TGCGCCAGCAGCTTAATAACTAGCGGATGGACAACCGGGGAGCTGTTTTTT
CASSLITSGWTTGELFF
>TRBD2|TRBV30|TRBJ2-1|-
TGTGCCTGGAGGGATAGCGGGAGAGGATACAATGAGCAGTTCTTC
CAWRDSGRGYNEQFF
>TRBD2|TRBV5-4|TRBJ2-1|-
TGTGCCAGCAGCCCTGGGACTAGCGGGAGGAACAATGAGCAGTTCTTC
CASSPGTSGRNNEQFF
>TRBD2|TRBV11-3|TRBJ2-3|-
TGTGCCAGCAGCTTAAAACTAGCGGGGGCTACAGATACGCAGTATTTT
CASSLKLAGATDTQYF
>-|TRBV5-1|TRBJ1-1|-
TGCGCCAGCAGCGAAAGTGGGAGGGGGACTGAAGCTTTCTTT
CASSESGRGTEAFF
>-|TRBV27|TRBJ2-1|-
TGTGCCAGCAGCCCCTACTCCTACAATGAGCAGTTCTTC
CASSPYSYNEQFF
>-|TRBV11-1|TRBJ2-7|-
TGTGCCAGCAGCCAAGACCGACGGGGAGAGCAGTACTTC
CASSQDRRGEQYF
>TRBD2|TRBV5-1|TRBJ2-1|-
TGCGCCAGCAGCTTGGCGGGACTAGCGGGACCCAATGAGCAGTTCTTC
CASSLAGLAGPNEQFF
>-|TRBV7-8|TRBJ1-2|few
TGTGCCAGCAGCTCCCCCGACACGGGGGGGTATGGCTACACCTTC
CASSSPDTGGYGYTF
>-|TRBV6-4|TRBJ1-2|-
TGTGCCAGCAGTGACTCTCCAACAGGCCGACGCACCTTC
CASSDSPTGRRTF
>-|TRBV29-1|TRBJ2-5|-
TGCAGCCTCCCAGCCCGCCGAGGGGAGACCCAGTACTTC
CSLPARRGETQYF
>TRBD1|TRBV5-1|TRBJ2-7|few
TGCGCCAGCAAGGGACAGGGGGCGTCCTACGAGCAGTACTTC
CASKGQGASYEQYF
>-|TRBV5-6|TRBJ1-4|once
TGTGCCAGCTCACAGGGACGTAATGAAAAACTGTTTTTT
CASSQGRNEKLFF
>TRBD1|TRBV27|TRBJ1-4|few
TGTGCCAGCAGTTTTGAGGGGGCAGGGGAAAAACTGTTTTTT
CASSFEGAGEKLFF
>TRBD1|TRBV5-4|TRBJ1-4|once
TGTGCCAGCAGTAGCCCAGGGGGCGGGAGAGATGAAAAACTGTTTTTT
CASSSPGGGRDEKLFF
>-|TRBV10-3|TRBJ1-1|-
TGTGCCATCAGTGAGACAGGGTTCGGCACTGAAGCTTTCTTT
CAISETGFGTEAFF
>TRBD2|TRBV28|TRBJ2-2|-
TGTGCCAGCAGCTCCCATGGACTAGCGGAGAACACCGGGGAGCTGTTTTTT
CASSSHGLAENTGELFF
>-|TRBV11-2|TRBJ2-5|-
TGTGCCAGCAGCGCTAGACAGTTACGCCAAGAGACCCAGTACTTC
CASSARQLRQETQYF
>-|TRBV14|TRBJ2-6|-
TGTGCCAGCAGCCGAACAGGGACTGGGGCCAACGTCCTGACTTTC
CASSRTGTGANVLTF
>TRBD1|TRBV29-1|TRBJ2-5|-
TGCAGCGTTGCTCGGGCGAGGGGACAGCAAGAGACCCAGTACTTC
CSVARARGQQETQYF
>-|TRBV4-2|TRBJ2-2|few
TGTGCCAGCAGCCCCCAGCGGGTGTCGGCCGGGGAGCTGTTTTTT
CASSPQRVSAGELFF
>TRBD2|TRBV6-5|TRBJ2-5|-
TGTGCCAGCAGCCGACCGGGGAGGGGAGAGACCCAGTACTTC
CASSRPGRGETQYF
>TRBD2|TRBV6-5|TRBJ2-1|few
TGTGCCAGCACCCCCGGGACTAGCTGGTTCTTC
CASTPGTSWFF
>-|TRBV5-8|TRBJ1-6|-
TGTGCCAGCAGCTTGGTTGTTACTATGGCTAATTCACCCCTCCACTTT
CASSLVVTMANSPLHF
>TRBD1|TRBV4-2|TRBJ1-4|-
TGTGCCAGCAGCCAAGAGGGACAGGGGGATGAAAAACTGTTTTTT
CASSQEGQGDEKLFF
>-|TRBV5-4|TRBJ2-5|once
TGTGCCAGCAGTAACAGGTGGGGGGATACCCAGTACTTC
CASSNRWGDTQYF
>TRBD1|TRBV5-7|TRBJ2-7|-
TGTGCCAGCAGCTTGGCCGGGGACAGCTACGAGCAGTACTTC
CASSLAGDSYEQYF
>TRBD2|TRBV7-6|TRBJ2-5|-
TGTGCCAGCAGCGCGACTAGCCGGGAGACCCAGTACTTC
CASSATSRETQYF
>-|TRBV10-2|TRBJ1-2|-
TGCGCCAGCAACCGACCCGGGAGCGAGAGCTATGGCTACACCTTC
CASNRPGSESYGYTF
>TRBD1|TRBV7-8|TRBJ2-7|-
TGTGCCAGCAGCCCTGGGGGGACAGGGGGTAACGAGCAGTACTTC
CASSPGGTGGNEQYF
>-|TRBV12-3/TRBV12-4|TRBJ1-1|-
TGTGCCAGCAGTCCCTATGGGGCCACTGAAGCTTTCTTT
CASSPYGATEAFF
>TRBD1|TRBV19|TRBJ2-5|-
TGTGCCAGCGGGACAGGCTACCAAGAGACCCAGTACTTC
CASGTGYQETQYF
>TRBD1|TRBV5-1|TRBJ2-3|-
TGCGCCAGCAGCTTGCCCGGGACAGAAACAGATACGCAGTATTTT
CASSLPGTETDTQYF
>TRBD1|TRBV19|TRBJ2-1|few
TGTGCCAGTAGTATTACAGGGGGCGTAGGCTGGGATGAGCAGTTCTTC
CASSITGGVGWDEQFF
>TRBD2|TRBV5-8|TRBJ2-3|-
TGTGCCAGCAGCTTAGGCGGGAGGCCAGAAGATACGCAGTATTTT
CASSLGGRPEDTQYF
>-|TRBV9|TRBJ2-1|once
TGTGCCAGCAGCCACTCCCCGGCGCGGGCCCTGAATGAGCAGTTCTTC
CASSHSPARALNEQFF
>-|TRBV23-1|TRBJ2-5|-
TGCGCCAGCAGTAAAAACTTCCGGGACTCTCGGGGACAAGAGACCCAGTACTTC
CASSKNFRDSRGQETQYF
>TRBD2|TRBV23-1|TRBJ2-7|-
TGCGCCAGCAGACCTACTAGCGGTGAGACCTACGAGCAGTACTTC
CASRPTSGETYEQYF